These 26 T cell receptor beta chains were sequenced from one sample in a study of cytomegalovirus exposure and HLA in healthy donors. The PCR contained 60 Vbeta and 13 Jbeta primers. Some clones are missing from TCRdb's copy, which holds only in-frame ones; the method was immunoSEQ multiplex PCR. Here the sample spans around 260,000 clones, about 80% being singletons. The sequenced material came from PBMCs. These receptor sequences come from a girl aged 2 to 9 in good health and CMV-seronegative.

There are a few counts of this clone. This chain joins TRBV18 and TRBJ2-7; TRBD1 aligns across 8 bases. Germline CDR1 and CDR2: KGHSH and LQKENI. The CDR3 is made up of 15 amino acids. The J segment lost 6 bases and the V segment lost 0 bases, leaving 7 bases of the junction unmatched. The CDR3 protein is CASSPPTGAPLEQYF. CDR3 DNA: TGTGCCAGCTCACCACCGACAGGGGCACCCCTCGAGCAGTACTTC.

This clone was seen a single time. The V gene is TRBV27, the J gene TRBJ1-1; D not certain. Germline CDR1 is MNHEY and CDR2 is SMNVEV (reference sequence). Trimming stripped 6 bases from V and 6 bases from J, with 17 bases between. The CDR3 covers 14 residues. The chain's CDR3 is CASSNHRVFPEAFF. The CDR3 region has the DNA TGTGCCAGCAGCAACCACCGGGTATTCCCTGAAGCTTTCTTT.

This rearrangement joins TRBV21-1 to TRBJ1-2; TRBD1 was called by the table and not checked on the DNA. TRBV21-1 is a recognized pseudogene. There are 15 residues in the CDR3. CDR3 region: CASSKTRTKNYGYTF. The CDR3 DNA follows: TGTGCCAGCAGCAAAACCCGCACAAAAAACTATGGCTACACCTTC.

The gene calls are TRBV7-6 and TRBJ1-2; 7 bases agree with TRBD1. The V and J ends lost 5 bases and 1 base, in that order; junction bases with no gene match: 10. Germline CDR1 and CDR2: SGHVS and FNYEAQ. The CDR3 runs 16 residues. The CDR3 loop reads CASSPYTGDLNYGYTF. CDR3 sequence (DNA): TGTGCCAGCAGCCCATACACAGGGGACCTTAACTATGGCTACACCTTC.

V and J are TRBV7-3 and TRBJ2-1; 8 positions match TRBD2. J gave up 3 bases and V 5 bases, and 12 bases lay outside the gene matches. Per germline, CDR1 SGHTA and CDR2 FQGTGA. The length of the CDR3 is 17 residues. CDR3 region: CASSPQPLAGIYNEQFF. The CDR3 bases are TGTGCCAGCAGCCCACAACCTTTAGCGGGGATCTACAATGAGCAGTTCTTC.

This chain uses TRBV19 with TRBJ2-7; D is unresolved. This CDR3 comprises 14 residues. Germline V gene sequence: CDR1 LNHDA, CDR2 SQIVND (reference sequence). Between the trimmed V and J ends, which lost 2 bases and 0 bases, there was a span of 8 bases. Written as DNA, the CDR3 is TGTGCCAGTAGTATAAACTTTTACTCCTACGAGCAGTACTTC. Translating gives CASSINFYSYEQYF.

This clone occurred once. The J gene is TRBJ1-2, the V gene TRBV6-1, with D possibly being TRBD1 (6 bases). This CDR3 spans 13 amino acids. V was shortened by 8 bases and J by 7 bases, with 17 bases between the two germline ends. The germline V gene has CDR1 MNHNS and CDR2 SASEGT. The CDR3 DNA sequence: TGTGCCAGCCAAAGGCTGACAGGCGGTGGCTACACCTTC. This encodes CASQRLTGGGYTF.

CDR3 DNA: TGTGCCAGCAGTTTCGTTAGCGGGGACCTCTACAATGAGCAGTTCTTC. It is translated as CASSFVSGDLYNEQFF. V usage is TRBV27 and J usage is TRBJ2-1; 8 bases map to TRBD2. Germline V gene lookup returns CDR1 MNHEY and CDR2 SMNVEV (reference sequence). Unmatched junction bases numbered 7, after V lost 3 bases and J lost 3 bases. The CDR3 spans 16 residues.

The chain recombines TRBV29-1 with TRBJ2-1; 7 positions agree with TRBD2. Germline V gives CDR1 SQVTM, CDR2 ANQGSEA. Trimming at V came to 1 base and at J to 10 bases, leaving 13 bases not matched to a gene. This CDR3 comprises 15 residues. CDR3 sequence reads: CSVEGPGGPLREQFF. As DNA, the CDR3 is TGCAGCGTTGAAGGCCCGGGAGGTCCTCTCAGGGAGCAGTTCTTC.

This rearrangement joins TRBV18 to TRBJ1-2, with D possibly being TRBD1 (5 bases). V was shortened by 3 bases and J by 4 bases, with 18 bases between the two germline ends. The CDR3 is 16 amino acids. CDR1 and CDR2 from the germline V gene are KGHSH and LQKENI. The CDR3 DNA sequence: TGTGCCAGCTCACCTAGCACAGGCCATAGGGTCTATGGCTACACCTTC. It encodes CASSPSTGHRVYGYTF.

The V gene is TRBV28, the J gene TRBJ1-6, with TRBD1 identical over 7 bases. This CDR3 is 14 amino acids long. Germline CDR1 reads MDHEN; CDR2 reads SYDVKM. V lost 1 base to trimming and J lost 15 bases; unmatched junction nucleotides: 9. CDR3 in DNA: TGTGCCAGCAGTTTATCCGAGCTAAGGGGGCTCCTCCACTTT. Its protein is CASSLSELRGLLHF.

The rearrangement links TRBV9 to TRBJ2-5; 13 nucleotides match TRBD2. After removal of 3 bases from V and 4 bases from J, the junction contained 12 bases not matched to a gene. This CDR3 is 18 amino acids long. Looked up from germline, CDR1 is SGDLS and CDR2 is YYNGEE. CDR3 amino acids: CASSGTSGRYGGGETQYF. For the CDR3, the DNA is TGTGCCAGCAGCGGGACTAGCGGGAGATATGGTGGTGGAGAGACCCAGTACTTC.

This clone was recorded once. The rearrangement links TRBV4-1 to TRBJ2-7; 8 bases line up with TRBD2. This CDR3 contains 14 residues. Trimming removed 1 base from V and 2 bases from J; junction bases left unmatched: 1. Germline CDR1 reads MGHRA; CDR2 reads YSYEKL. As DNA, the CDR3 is TGCGCCAGCAGCCAAGCAGCGGGGGCCTACGAGCAGTACTTC. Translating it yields CASSQAAGAYEQYF.

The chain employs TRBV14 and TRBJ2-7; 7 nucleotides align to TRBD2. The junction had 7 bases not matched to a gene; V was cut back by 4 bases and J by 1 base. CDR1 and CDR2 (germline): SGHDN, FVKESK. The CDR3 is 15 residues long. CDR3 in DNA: TGTGCCAGCAGCCTGTCCGGGAGGTGGTCCTACGAGCAGTACTTC. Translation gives CASSLSGRWSYEQYF.

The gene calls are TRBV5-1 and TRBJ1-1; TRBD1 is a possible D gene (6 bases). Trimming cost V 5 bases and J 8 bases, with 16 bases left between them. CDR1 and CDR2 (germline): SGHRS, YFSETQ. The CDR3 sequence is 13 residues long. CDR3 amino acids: CASRQDRKIEAFF. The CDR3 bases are TGCGCCAGCAGACAAGACAGGAAGATAGAAGCTTTCTTT.

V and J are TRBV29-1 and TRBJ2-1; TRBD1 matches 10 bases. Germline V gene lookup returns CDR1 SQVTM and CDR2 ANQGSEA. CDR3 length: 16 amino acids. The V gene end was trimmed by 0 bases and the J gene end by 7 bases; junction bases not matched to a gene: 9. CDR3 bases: TGCAGCGTTGAAGAGGACAGGGGGTCCTCTAGTAATGAGCAGTTCTTC. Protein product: CSVEEDRGSSSNEQFF.

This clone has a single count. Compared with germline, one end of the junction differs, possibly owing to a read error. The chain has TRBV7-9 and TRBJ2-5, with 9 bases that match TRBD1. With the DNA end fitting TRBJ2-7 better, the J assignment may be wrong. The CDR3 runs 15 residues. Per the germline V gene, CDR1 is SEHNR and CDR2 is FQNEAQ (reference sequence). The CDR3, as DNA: TGTTCCAGCAGCCATTCCCGGGACAGGGTCTACGAGCAGTACTTC. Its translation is CSSSHSRDRVYEQYF.

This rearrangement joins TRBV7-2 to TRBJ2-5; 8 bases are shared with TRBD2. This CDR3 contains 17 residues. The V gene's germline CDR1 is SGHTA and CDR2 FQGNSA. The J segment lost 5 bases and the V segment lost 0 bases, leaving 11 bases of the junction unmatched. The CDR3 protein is CASSLASGLVGGETQYF. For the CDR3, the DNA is TGTGCCAGCAGCTTAGCCTCGGGACTAGTGGGGGGGGAGACCCAGTACTTC.

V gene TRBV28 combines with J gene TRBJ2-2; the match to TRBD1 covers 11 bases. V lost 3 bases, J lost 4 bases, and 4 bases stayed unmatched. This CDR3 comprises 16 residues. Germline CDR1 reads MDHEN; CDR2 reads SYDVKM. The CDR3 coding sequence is TGTGCCAGCAGTTTGGGGACAGGGGGATCCACCGGGGAGCTGTTTTTT. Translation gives CASSLGTGGSTGELFF.

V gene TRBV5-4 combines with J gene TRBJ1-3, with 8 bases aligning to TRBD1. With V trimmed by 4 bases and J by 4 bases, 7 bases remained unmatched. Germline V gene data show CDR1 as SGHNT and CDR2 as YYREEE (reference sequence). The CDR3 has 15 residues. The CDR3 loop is CASSEGQGSGNTIYF. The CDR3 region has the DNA TGTGCCAGCAGCGAAGGACAGGGATCCGGAAACACCATATATTTT.

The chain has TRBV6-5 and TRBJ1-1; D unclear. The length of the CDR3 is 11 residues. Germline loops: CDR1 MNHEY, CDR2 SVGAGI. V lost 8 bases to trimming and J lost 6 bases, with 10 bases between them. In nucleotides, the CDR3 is TGTGCCAGCGGGGAGGGCTCTGAAGCTTTCTTT. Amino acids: CASGEGSEAFF.

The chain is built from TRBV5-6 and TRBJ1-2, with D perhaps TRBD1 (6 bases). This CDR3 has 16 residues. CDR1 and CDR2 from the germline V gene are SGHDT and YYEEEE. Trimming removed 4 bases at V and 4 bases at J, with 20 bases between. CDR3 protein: CASSLTLGHLTYGYTF. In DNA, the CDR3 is TGTGCCAGCAGCCTGACCTTGGGACACCTTACCTATGGCTACACCTTC.

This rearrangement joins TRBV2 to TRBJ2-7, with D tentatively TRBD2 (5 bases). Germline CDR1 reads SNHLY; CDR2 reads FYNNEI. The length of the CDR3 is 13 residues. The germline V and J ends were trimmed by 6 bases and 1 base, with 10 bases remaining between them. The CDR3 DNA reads TGTGCCAGCAGGGAGGCAGCTTCCTACGAGCAGTACTTC. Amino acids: CASREAASYEQYF. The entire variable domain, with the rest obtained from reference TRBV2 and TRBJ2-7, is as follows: EPEVTQTPSHQVTQMGQEVILRCVPISNHLYFYWYRQILGQKVEFLVSFYNNEISEKSEIFDDQFSVERPDGSNFTLKIRSTKLEDSAMYFCASREAASYEQYFGPGTRLTVT.

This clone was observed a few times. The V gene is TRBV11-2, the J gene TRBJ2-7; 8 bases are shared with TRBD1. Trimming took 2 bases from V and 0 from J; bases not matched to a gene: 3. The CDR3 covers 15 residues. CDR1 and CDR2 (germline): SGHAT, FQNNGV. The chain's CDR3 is CASSLHRGASYEQYF. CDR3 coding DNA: TGTGCCAGCAGCTTACACAGGGGGGCCTCCTACGAGCAGTACTTC.

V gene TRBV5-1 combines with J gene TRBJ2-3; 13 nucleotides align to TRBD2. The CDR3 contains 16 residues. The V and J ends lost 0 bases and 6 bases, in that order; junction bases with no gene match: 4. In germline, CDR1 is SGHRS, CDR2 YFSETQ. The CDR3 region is CASSLALAGGADTQYF. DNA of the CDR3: TGCGCCAGCAGCTTGGCACTAGCGGGGGGGGCGGATACGCAGTATTTT.

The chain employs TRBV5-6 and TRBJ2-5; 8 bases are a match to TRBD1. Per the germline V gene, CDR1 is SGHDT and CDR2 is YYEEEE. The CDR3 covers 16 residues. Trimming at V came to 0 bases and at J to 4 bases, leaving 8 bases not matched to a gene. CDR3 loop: CASSLDDRGLRETQYF. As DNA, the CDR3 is TGTGCCAGCAGCTTGGACGACAGGGGATTACGAGAGACCCAGTACTTC.